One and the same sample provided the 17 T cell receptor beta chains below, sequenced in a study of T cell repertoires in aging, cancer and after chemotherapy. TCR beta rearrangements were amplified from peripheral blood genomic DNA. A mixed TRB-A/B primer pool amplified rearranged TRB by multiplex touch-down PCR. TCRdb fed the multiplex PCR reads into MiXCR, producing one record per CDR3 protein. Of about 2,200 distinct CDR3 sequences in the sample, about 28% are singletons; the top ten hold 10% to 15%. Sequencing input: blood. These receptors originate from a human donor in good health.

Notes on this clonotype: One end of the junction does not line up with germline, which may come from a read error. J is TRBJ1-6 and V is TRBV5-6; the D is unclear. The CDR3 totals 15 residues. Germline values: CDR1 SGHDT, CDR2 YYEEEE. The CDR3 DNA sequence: TGTGCCAGCAGATTGGGCAGCAACTATAATTCACCCCTCCACTTT. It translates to CASRLGSNYNSPLHF. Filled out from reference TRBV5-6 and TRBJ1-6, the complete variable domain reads DAGVTQSPTHLIKTRGQQVTLRCSPKSGHDTVSWYQQALGQGPQFIFQYYEEEERQRGNFPDRFSGHQFPNYSSELNVNALLLGDSALYLCASRLGSNYNSPLHFGNGTRLTVT.

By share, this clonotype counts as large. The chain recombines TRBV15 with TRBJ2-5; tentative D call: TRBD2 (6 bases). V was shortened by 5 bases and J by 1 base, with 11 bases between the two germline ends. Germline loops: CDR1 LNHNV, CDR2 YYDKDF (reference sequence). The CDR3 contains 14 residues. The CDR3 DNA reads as TGTGCCACCAGCGGGAGGACGTTCCAAGAGACCCAGTACTTC. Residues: CATSGRTFQETQYF.

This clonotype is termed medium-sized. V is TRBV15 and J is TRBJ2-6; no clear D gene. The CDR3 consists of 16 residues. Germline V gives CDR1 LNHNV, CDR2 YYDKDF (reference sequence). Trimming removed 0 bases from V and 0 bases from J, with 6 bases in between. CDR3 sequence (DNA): TGTGCCACCAGCAGAGATCAGGTCTCTGGGGCCAACGTCCTGACTTTC. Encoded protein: CATSRDQVSGANVLTF.

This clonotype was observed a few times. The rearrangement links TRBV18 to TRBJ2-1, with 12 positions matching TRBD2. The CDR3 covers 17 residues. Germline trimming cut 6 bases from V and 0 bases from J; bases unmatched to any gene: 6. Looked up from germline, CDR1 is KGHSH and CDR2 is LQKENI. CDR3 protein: CASSPTSGGSSYNEQFF. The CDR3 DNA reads TGTGCCAGCTCTCCGACTAGCGGGGGATCCTCCTACAATGAGCAGTTCTTC.

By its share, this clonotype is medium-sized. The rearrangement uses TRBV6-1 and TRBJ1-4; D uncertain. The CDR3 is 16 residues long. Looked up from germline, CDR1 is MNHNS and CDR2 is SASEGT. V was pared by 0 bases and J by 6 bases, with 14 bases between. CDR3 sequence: CASSEAPEGGDEKLFF. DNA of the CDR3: TGTGCCAGCAGTGAAGCGCCAGAGGGTGGGGATGAAAAACTGTTTTTT.

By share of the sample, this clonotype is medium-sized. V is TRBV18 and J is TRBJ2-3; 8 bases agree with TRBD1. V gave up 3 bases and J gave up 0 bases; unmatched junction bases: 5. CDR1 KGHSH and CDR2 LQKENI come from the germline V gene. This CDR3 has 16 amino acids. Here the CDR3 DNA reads TGTGCCAGCTCACCGCGGGACAGGTTAAGCACAGATACGCAGTATTTT. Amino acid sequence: CASSPRDRLSTDTQYF.

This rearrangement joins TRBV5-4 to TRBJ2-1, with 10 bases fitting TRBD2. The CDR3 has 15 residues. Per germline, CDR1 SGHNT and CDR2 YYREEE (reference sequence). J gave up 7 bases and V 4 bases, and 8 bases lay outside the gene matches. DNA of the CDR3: TGTGCCAGCAGCGAATTGAGCGGGGGGGGAAATGAGCAGTTCTTC. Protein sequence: CASSELSGGGNEQFF.

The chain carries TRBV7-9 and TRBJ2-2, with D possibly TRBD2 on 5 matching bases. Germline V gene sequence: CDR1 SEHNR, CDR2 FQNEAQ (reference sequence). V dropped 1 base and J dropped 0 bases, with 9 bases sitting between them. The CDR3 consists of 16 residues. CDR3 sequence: CASSLVGSPNTGELFF. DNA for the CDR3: TGTGCCAGCAGCTTAGTTGGGAGTCCGAACACCGGGGAGCTGTTTTTT.

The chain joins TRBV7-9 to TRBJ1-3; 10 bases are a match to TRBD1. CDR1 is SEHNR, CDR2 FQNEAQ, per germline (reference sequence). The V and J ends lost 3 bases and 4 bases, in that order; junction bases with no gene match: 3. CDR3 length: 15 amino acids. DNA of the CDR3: TGTGCCAGCAGCTTCAGGACAGGGGGGGGAAACACCATATATTTT. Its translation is CASSFRTGGGNTIYF.

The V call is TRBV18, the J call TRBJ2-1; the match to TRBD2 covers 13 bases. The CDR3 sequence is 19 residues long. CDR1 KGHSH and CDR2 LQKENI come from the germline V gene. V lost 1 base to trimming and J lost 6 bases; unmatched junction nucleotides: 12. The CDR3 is CASSPQAGLGLAGVNEQFF. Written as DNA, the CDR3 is TGTGCCAGCTCACCACAAGCAGGGCTCGGACTAGCGGGGGTCAATGAGCAGTTCTTC.

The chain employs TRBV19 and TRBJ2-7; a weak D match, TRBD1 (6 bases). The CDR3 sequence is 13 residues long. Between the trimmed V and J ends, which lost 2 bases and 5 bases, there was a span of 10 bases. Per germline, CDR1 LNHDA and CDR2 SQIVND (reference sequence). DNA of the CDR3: TGTGCCAGTAGTATACTTACAGGGAACGAGCAGTACTTC. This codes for CASSILTGNEQYF.

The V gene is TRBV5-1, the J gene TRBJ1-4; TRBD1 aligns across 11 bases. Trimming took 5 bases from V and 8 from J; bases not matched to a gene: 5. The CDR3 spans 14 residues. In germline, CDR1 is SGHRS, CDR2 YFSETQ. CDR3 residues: CASSLGQGEEKLFF. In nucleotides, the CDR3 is TGCGCCAGCAGTCTGGGACAGGGGGAAGAAAAACTGTTTTTT.

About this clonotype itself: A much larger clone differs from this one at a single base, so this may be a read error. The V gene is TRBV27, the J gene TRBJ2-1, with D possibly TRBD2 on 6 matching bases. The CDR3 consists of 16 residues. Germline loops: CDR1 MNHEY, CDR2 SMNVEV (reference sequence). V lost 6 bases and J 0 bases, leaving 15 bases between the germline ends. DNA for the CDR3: TGTGCCAGCAGAAACCTGAGCGGGCCCTCCTACAATGAGCAGTTCTTC. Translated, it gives CASRNLSGPSYNEQFF.

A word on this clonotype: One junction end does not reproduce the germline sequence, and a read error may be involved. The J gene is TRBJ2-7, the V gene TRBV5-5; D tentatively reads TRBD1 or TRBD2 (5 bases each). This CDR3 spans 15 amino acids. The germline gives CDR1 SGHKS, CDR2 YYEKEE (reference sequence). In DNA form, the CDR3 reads TGCGCCAGCAGCAGGGACCCCCTTAGCTCCTACGAGCAGTACTTC. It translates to CASSRDPLSSYEQYF. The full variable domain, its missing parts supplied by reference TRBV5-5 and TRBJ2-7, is DAGVTQSPTHLIKTRGQQVTLRCSPISGHKSVSWYQQVLGQGPQFIFQYYEKEERGRGNFPDRFSARQFPNYSSELNVNALLLGDSALYLCASSRDPLSSYEQYFGPGTRLTVT.

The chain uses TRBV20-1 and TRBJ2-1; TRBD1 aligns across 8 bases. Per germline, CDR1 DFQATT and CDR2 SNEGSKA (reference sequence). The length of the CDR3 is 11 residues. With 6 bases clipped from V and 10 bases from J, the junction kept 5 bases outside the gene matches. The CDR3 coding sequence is TGCAGTGCACCGGACAGGGCAGAGCAGTTCTTC. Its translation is CSAPDRAEQFF.

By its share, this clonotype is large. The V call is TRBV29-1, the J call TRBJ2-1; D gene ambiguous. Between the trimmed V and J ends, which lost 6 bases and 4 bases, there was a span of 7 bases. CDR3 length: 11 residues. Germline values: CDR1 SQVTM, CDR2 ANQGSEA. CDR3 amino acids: CSVDGYNEQFF. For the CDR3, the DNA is TGCAGCGTCGACGGATACAATGAGCAGTTCTTC.

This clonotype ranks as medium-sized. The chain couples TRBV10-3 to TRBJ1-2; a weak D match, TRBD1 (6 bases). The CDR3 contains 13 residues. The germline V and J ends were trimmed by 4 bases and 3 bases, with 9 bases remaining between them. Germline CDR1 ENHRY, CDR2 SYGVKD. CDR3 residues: CAISARGYYGYTF. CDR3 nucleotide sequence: TGTGCCATCAGTGCCAGGGGATACTATGGCTACACCTTC.